This TCR beta chain was found in a study of cytomegalovirus exposure and HLA in healthy donors. Study results and limitations: The dataset shows that most TCR sequences were rare, while some public TCRs occurred in many donors.

Concerning this clone: Its antigen remains unidentified.

PCR amplification relied on 60 Vbeta primers (plus 13 Jbeta primers). The method was immunoSEQ multiplex PCR; TCRdb's version includes in-frame clones alone and lacks a portion of them. The profile shows 150,000 to 200,000 clones, roughly 82% of them singletons. The CDR3 is made up of 19 amino acids. Germline assignment: CDR1 SGHDT and CDR2 YYEEEE. J gave up 3 bases and V 2 bases, and 17 bases lay outside the gene matches. The rearrangement joins TRBV5-6 to TRBJ2-7; TRBD1 aligns across 10 bases. The origin of this receptor is a young woman in good health and CMV-seronegative. The sample was PBMCs. In DNA, the CDR3 is TGTGCCAGCAGCTTCCACTTCGGGACAGGGGAAGGCCACTACTACGAGCAGTACTTC. As protein: CASSFHFGTGEGHYYEQYF.